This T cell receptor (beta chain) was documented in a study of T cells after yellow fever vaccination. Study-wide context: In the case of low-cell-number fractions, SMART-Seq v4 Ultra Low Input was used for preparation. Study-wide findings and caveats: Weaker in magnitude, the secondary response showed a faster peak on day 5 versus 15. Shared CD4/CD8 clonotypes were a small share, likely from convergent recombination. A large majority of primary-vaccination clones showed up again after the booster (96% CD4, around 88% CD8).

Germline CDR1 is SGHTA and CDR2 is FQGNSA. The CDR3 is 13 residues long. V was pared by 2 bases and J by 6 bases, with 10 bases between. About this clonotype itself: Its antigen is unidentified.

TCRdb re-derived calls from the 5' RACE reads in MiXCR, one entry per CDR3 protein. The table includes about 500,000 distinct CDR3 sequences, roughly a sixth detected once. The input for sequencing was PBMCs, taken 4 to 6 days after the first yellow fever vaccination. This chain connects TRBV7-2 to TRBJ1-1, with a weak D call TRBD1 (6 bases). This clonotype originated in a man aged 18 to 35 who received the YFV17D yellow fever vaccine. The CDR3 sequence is CASSLRGAAEAFF. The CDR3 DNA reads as TGTGCCAGCAGCTTAAGGGGGGCGGCTGAAGCTTTCTTT.